Below, 3 T cell receptor beta chains from the same sample are listed, as sequenced in a study of radiation and T cells in renal cell carcinoma. Sequencing was performed with immunoSEQ multiplex PCR; in TCRdb, only in-frame clones are kept and a portion is missing. The sample records around 78,000 clones, 70% to 90% being singletons. As for time point: blood 4 weeks post-SBRT, at nephrectomy. Treatment meaning: 15 Gy SBRT to primary tumor, nephrectomy 4 weeks later. Sequences were derived from blood, sampled from a patient whose treatment included radiotherapy and nephrectomy. The receptors originated from a woman aged 70-85 years with renal cell carcinoma.

This rearrangement joins TRBV14 to TRBJ1-2, with D perhaps TRBD1 (5 bases). This CDR3 is 18 amino acids long. The ends were cut back, 0 bases at V and 5 bases at J, with 22 bases in the middle. Germline assignment: CDR1 SGHDN and CDR2 FVKESK. The CDR3 loop reads CASSQDPRRSGRFYGYTF. DNA for the CDR3: TGTGCCAGCAGCCAAGATCCCCGGCGCTCGGGGCGGTTTTATGGCTACACCTTC.

The chain links TRBV6-1 to TRBJ1-1; D gene unclear. The length of the CDR3 is 13 residues. Germline assignment: CDR1 MNHNS and CDR2 SASEGT. Trimming stripped 6 bases from V and 6 bases from J, with 14 bases between. The CDR3 spells CASREMPGSEAFF. The DNA of the CDR3 is TGTGCCAGCAGGGAAATGCCGGGATCTGAAGCTTTCTTT.

The chain has TRBV28 and TRBJ1-4; TRBD1 might be the D (6 bases). V was shortened by 6 bases and J by 4 bases, with 12 bases between the two germline ends. Germline V gene lookup returns CDR1 MDHEN and CDR2 SYDVKM. This CDR3 region has 14 residues. In DNA, the CDR3 is TGTGCCAGCAGACCCGGGACATATAATGAAAAACTGTTTTTT. Its protein is CASRPGTYNEKLFF.